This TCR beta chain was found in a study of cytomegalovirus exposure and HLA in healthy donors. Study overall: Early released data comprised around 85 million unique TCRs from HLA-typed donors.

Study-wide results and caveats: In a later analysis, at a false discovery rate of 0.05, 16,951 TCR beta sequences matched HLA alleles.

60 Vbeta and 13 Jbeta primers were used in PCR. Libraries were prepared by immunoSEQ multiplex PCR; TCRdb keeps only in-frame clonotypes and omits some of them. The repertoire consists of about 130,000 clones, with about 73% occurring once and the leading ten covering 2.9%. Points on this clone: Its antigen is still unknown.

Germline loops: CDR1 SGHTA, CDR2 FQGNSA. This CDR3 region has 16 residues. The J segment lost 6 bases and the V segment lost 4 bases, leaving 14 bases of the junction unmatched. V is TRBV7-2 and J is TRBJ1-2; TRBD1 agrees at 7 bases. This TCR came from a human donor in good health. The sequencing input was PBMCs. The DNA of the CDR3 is TGTGCCAGCAGCTCTTTTCAGGGGACAGCCTCAGATGGCTACACCTTC. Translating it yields CASSSFQGTASDGYTF.